This record concerns one T cell receptor (beta chain) sequence. Its target is not known. A second PCR, run for about 6 to 12 cycles, used a sample-barcoded 5' primer plus a J-beta primer mix. TCRdb ran MiXCR on the 5' RACE reads and lists one entry per CDR3 protein. The sample gives 600,000 to 900,000 distinct CDR3 sequences, 20% to 30% of which show up once; about 3% is in the top ten. CDR1 and CDR2 (germline): MNHNY, SVGAGI (reference sequence). The CDR3 consists of 14 residues. Losses at the gene ends were 7 bases for V and 1 base for J; bases not matched to a gene: 6. The data belong to a study of blood T cells in healthy people across ages. Whole-study findings and limits: Nothing was known about donor CMV status, and this possibly confounded expanded clonotype changes. More naive CD4+ cells and higher diversity marked long-lived donors relative to aged donors.

This sample was also put to use in a study of T cells of mothers and their children. This second study notes: Each mother gave over 8.5 million TCR beta CDR3 reads; each child, around 2.8 million.

The sequenced sample was blood. J is TRBJ2-5 and V is TRBV6-6; TRBD1 matches 7 bases. The receptor's source is a boy aged 5-17 years in good health. In nucleotides, the CDR3 is TGTGCCAGCACCAAGGGGGACAGCCAAGAGACCCAGTACTTC. The encoded protein is CASTKGDSQETQYF.